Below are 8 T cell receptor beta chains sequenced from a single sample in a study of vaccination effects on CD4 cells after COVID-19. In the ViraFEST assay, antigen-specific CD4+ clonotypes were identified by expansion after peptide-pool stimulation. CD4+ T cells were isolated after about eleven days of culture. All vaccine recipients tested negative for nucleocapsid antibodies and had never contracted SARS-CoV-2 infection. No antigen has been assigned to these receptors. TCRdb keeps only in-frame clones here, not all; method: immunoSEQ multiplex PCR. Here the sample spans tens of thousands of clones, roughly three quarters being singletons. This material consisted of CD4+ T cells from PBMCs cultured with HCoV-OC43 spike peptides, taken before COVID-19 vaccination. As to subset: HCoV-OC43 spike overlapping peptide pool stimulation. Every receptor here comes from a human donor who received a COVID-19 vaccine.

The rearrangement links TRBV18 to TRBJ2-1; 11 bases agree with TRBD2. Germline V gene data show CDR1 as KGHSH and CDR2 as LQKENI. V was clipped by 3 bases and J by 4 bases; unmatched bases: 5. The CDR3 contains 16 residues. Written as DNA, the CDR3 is TGTGCCAGCTCACCCCTAGCGGGGGGTATATACAATGAGCAGTTCTTC. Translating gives CASSPLAGGIYNEQFF.

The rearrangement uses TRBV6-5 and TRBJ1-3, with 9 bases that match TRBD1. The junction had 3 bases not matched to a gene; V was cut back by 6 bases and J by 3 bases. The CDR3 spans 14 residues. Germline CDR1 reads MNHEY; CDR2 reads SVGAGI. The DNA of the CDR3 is TGTGCCAGCAGGGCGGGACAGGGTGGAAACACCATATATTTT. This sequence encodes CASRAGQGGNTIYF.

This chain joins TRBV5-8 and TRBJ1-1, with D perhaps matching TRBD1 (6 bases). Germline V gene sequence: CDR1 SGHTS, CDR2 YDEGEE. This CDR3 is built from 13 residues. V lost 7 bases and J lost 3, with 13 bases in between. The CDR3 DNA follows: TGTGCCAGCCCGTCACAGGGAGACACTGAAGCTTTCTTT. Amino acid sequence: CASPSQGDTEAFF.

Here the CDR3 reads CASSSDRGTEAFF. CDR3 nucleotides: TGTGCCAGCAGCTCAGACAGGGGAACTGAAGCTTTCTTT. The genes are TRBV7-3 and TRBJ1-1; 8 bases line up with TRBD1. The germline CDR1 and CDR2 sequences are SGHTA and FQGTGA. The length of the CDR3 is 13 residues. V shed 4 bases, J shed 5 bases, and the junction held 3 bases outside the gene matches.

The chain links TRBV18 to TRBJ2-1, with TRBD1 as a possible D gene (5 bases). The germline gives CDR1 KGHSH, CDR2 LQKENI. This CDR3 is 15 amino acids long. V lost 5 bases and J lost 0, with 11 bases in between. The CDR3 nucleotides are TGTGCCAGCTCAGCGACAGTGAGCTCCTACAATGAGCAGTTCTTC. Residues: CASSATVSSYNEQFF.

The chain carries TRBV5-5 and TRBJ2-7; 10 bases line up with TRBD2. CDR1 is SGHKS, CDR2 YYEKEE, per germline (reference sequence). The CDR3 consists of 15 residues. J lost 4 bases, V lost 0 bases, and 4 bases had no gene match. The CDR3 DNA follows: TGTGCCAGCAGCTTGGTACTAGCGGGGACTTACGAGCAGTACGTC. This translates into CASSLVLAGTYEQYV.

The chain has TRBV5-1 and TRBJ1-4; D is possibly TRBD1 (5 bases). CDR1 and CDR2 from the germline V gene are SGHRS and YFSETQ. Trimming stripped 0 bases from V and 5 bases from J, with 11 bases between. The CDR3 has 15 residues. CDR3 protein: CASSLDGTENEKLFF. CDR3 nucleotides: TGCGCCAGCAGCTTGGACGGGACGGAGAATGAAAAACTGTTTTTT. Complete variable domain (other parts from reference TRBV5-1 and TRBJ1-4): KAGVTQTPRYLIKTRGQQVTLSCSPISGHRSVSWYQQTPGQGLQFLFEYFSETQRNKGNFPGRFSGRQFSNSRSEMNVSTLELGDSALYLCASSLDGTENEKLFFGSGTQLSVL.

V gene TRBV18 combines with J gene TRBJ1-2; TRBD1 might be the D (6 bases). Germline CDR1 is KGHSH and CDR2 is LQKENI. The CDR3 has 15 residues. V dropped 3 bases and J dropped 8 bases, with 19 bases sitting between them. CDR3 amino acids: CASSPPQGISWGYTF. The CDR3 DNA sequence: TGTGCCAGCTCACCCCCTCAGGGGATCTCCTGGGGCTACACCTTC.